This T cell receptor (beta chain) was profiled in a study of T cell responses to AZD1222 COVID-19 vaccine. The CDR3 runs 13 residues. CDR1 is MNHNS, CDR2 SASEGT, per germline. The ends were cut back, 0 bases at V and 10 bases at J, with 7 bases in the middle. Assay: immunoSEQ multiplex PCR; the TCRdb copy retains only in-frame clones and omits some. The repertoire consists of more than 100,000 clones, with around nine tenths occurring once and the leading ten covering 1.5% to 2%. This sequence joins TRBV6-1 and TRBJ1-6; D gene unclear. The input for sequencing was peripheral blood, taken on day 0 of AZD1222 vaccination. The sequence was obtained from an adult in good health. Here the CDR3 reads CASSEAVISPLHF. The CDR3, as DNA: TGTGCCAGCAGTGAAGCGGTGATCTCACCCCTCCACTTT.